The T cell receptor (beta chain) described here comes from a study of beta chain features in type 1 diabetes. Whole-study findings and limits: A closer apparent resemblance between naive, central memory and Treg TCRB repertoires was seen in patients than in healthy donors. When cDNA is sequenced, cells with high TCR expression could be over-represented.

The sample holds a few counts of this clone. Its matching antigen is unknown. The investigators reverse transcribed all of the isolated RNA, so they sequenced expressed TCRB transcripts. Generated by immunoSEQ multiplex PCR, the TCRdb table keeps only in-frame clones and is missing some. This sample has some 900,000 clones, with 17% found just once. Purity (above 98%) was reached by all sorted populations. With 3 bases removed from V and 0 bases from J, the gap between germline ends came to 6 bases. Germline lookup yields CDR1 MDHEN and CDR2 SYDVKM. The CDR3 extends over 15 amino acids. Sequencing was carried out using naive CD4+ T cells from blood. The receptor comes from a woman between 18 and 29 years old in good health. The chain combines TRBV28 with TRBJ2-6; D gene unclear. CDR3 residues: CASSFQASGANVLTF. CDR3 bases: TGTGCCAGCAGTTTCCAAGCCTCTGGGGCCAACGTCCTGACTTTC.